This entry lists 14 T cell receptor beta chains sequenced from one sample in a study of T cells expressing NK-cell markers. No DNA is given; TCRdb re-called the 5' RACE reads and lists each CDR3 protein once. Its table lists some 410,000 distinct CDR3 sequences. Sequenced input: blood T cells: a sorted CD56 or NKG2C T cell subset, CD4+ or CD8+ T cells, or bulk PBMC T cells (not recorded which). The origin of the receptors is a woman aged 18 to 75 in good health.

This sequence joins TRBV12-3 or TRBV12-4 and TRBJ2-5; no DNA is available, so the TRBD1 call from TCRdb remains unchecked. The length of the CDR3 is 14 residues. The CDR3: CASSFRTGQETQYF.

V and J are TRBV5-5 and TRBJ2-3. Germline V gene sequence: CDR1 SGHKS, CDR2 YYEKEE (reference sequence). This CDR3 contains 13 residues. The CDR3 here is CASSLYVEDTQYF.

This chain's CDR3 is CASSTSGTSDTGELFF. The chain is built from TRBV28 and TRBJ2-2; no DNA is available, so the TRBD2 call from TCRdb remains unchecked. Germline V lookup: CDR1 MDHEN, CDR2 SYDVKM. The CDR3 runs to 16 residues.

The CDR3 loop reads CASSIWGYNEQFF. V and J are TRBV19 and TRBJ2-1; as DNA is missing, the TRBD1 call by TCRdb cannot be tested. Germline CDR1 reads LNHDA; CDR2 reads SQIVND (reference sequence). CDR3 size: 13 residues.

This chain joins TRBV4-1 and TRBJ2-1; absent DNA, TCRdb's TRBD1 call cannot be checked. CDR1 and CDR2 from the germline V gene are MGHRA and YSYEKL. This CDR3 has 18 amino acids. The CDR3 region is CASKYGSRGSSSYNEQFF.

This sequence joins TRBV12-3 or TRBV12-4 and TRBJ2-5; without DNA, the TCRdb call of TRBD2 cannot be checked. The CDR3 totals 15 residues. This CDR3 reads CASRSTSSGRATQYF.

The chain links TRBV14 to TRBJ2-5; checking the TCRdb D call of TRBD1 is not possible without DNA. CDR1 is SGHDN and CDR2 is FVKESK in the germline V gene. The CDR3 runs 17 residues. The CDR3 sequence: CASSHRGAGFGQETQYF.

The V gene is TRBV20-1, the J gene TRBJ2-6. The CDR3 contains 13 residues. Looked up from germline, CDR1 is DFQATT and CDR2 is SNEGSKA (reference sequence). CDR3 residues: CSAPGSGANVLTF.

J is TRBJ1-3 and V is TRBV4-3. CDR1 and CDR2 (germline): LGHNA, YSLEER. This CDR3 spans 14 amino acids. The chain's CDR3 is CASSQTSSWDTIYF.

This chain's CDR3 is CATRGLPAAKNIQYF. The chain employs TRBV24-1 and TRBJ2-4; the TCRdb call, TRBD2, lacks DNA for checking. The length of the CDR3 is 15 residues. Germline lookup yields CDR1 KGHDR and CDR2 SFDVKD.

The CDR3 spells CAASGQAYGYTF. This chain uses TRBV6-1 with TRBJ1-2; no DNA is available, so the TRBD1 call from TCRdb remains unchecked. CDR3 size: 12 residues. Germline V gene sequence: CDR1 MNHNS, CDR2 SASEGT.

This chain links TRBV12-3 or TRBV12-4 with TRBJ2-7; TCRdb returns TRBD1, unconfirmable since there is no DNA. The CDR3 covers 14 residues. The chain's CDR3 is CASSRRDRLYEQYF.

V usage is TRBV28 and J usage is TRBJ1-3; TCRdb's D call, TRBD1, is unchecked because there is no DNA. The CDR3 runs 14 residues. The V gene's germline CDR1 is MDHEN and CDR2 SYDVKM. The CDR3 is CASQGGASRNTIYF.

The chain uses TRBV9 and TRBJ2-5; the TCRdb call, TRBD1, lacks DNA for checking. This CDR3 is built from 14 residues. Germline CDR1 SGDLS, CDR2 YYNGEE. CDR3 in amino acids: CASSVGRNIETQYF.